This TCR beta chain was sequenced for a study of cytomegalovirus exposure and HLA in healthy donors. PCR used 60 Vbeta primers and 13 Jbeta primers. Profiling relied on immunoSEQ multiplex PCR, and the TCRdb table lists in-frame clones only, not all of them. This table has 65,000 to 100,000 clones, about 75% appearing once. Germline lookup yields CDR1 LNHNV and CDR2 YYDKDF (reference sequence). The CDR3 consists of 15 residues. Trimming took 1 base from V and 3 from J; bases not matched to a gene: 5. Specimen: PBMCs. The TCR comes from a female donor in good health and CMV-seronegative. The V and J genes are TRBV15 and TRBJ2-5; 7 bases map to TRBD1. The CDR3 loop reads CATSRGAQGKETQYF. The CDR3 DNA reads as TGTGCCACCAGCAGAGGAGCACAGGGGAAAGAGACCCAGTACTTC.